The T cell receptor beta chain under discussion was sequenced for a study of T-cell reconstitution after alpha-beta-depleted transplantation in children. Researchers prepared the TCRbeta library using unique molecular identifiers, the study reports. TCRdb redid the calling of the PCR reads with MiXCR, one entry per CDR3 protein. The table records hundreds of thousands of distinct CDR3 sequences, over 10% of them present only once. The length of the CDR3 is 15 residues. The germline CDR1 and CDR2 sequences are LGHDT and YNNKEL (reference sequence). V was shortened by 1 base and J by 1 base, with 9 bases between the two germline ends.

The sequencing used PBMCs, mostly from graft donor cells, collected 360 days after TCRalphabeta/CD19-depleted stem cell transplant. This receptor was obtained from a male patient between 5 and 17 years old who had a stem cell transplant for acute myeloid leukemia, so the T cells may come from the graft donor. The rearrangement joins TRBV3-1 to TRBJ2-3; a weak D match, TRBD2 (5 bases). The CDR3: CASSQVVSGTDTQYF. The CDR3 DNA follows: TGTGCCAGCAGCCAAGTGGTTAGCGGCACAGATACGCAGTATTTT.